This T cell receptor beta chain was sequenced during a study of blood T cell repertoires in COVID-19 (TCRdb year 2020). In the study overall: The collaborator samples originated in the United States, Italy and Spain and spanned the acute and convalescent phases of COVID-19. Subjects who had been exposed to COVID-19, were actively infected with it, or had recovered from it provided the deeply sampled blood TCRbeta repertoires that made up the dataset. The repertoires were released in a freely available public database intended as a resource for research on the immune response to SARS-CoV-2. Where HLA class I and class II types were available, the types were taken from metadata supplied by the sample provider, not from assay-based typing. The prospective study material was composed of cDNA or gDNA derived from T cells, B-cell-depleted T cells, or PBMCs. The samples were drawn from the first 160 participants of the ongoing ImmuneRACE study and from more than 1,000 subjects provided by 6 global collaborators. Nearly every sample came with metadata listing a de-identified subject ID, COVID-19 status, age in years and sex.

TCRbeta CDR3 regions were amplified from genomic DNA using the immunoSEQ Assay, a bias-controlled multiplex PCR. The published analysis was carried out like this. Nucleated cell counts per sample were estimated from amplification of reference gene primers within the assay. Sequence reads were collapsed and filtered to measure the absolute abundance of every unique TCRbeta CDR3 rearrangement. For each sample, productive Simpson clonality was calculated as the square root of Simpson's diversity index across productive rearrangements. The clones in this table, taken by TCRdb from immuneACCESS, are in-frame only. Not every clone is retained; where verified, under half of the shortfall comes from an unresolved V gene, and the cause of the rest is unknown. The D gene and trimming were derived from the DNA, and the V and J assignments and clone size from that table. For this sample the table gives about 74,000 clones, of which approximately 90% were detected only once. The top ten hold roughly 3% of the sample.

Collaborating institutions collected whole blood in K2EDTA tubes following their own protocols. For TCRbeta analysis, collaborator samples were shipped as frozen whole blood, as isolated PBMCs, or as DNA extracted from either sample type. Inclusive of the bounding cysteine and phenylalanine, the CDR3 is 15 residues long. CDR3 DNA is the only sequence kept; it has 45 bases, read in frame from the first base. Per the germline V gene (reference sequence), SEHNR is the CDR1 and FQNEAQ is the CDR2. Here V drops 5 bases and J drops 6 bases, and the junction holds 9 bases not matched to any gene. Worth noting for this clone: Its target antigen remains unknown. Base-call qualities are not available, and no considerably larger clone is one nucleotide away.

Study-level results and caveats: The amount of clinical and demographic metadata varied by source and participant and was provided uncurated.

The chain is made from TRBV7-9 and TRBJ2-7; a stretch of 11 junction bases matches TRBD1. The receptor's source is a man aged 65 to 79 with active or convalescent COVID-19. The specimen sequenced was peripheral blood. The CDR3 region reads CASSHTGTGGSEQYF. The nucleotide sequence reads TGTGCCAGCAGCCACACCGGGACAGGGGGTTCCGAGCAGTACTTC.